These T cell receptor beta chains were read from a single sample in a study of CD8 T cells in Susac syndrome. TCRdb used MiXCR to reprocess the immunoSEQ multiplex PCR reads, holding one entry per CDR3 protein. The repertoire holds 300,000 or so distinct CDR3 sequences, with about 91% as singletons. The material sequenced was CD4+ T cells from PBMCs. These receptors were taken from a human donor with multiple sclerosis. CDR3s include the opening cysteine and the closing phenylalanine or tryptophan. A D gene is named only where the DNA matches it firmly. Not every row has a clone size; where given, it reads once, few, many or a size class.

clone size | J gene | D gene | V gene | CDR3 DNA | CDR3 protein
once | TRBJ2-2 | - | TRBV24-1 | TGTGCCACCAGTGATAGCGGGTCGAGGGCCGGGGAGCTGTTTTTT | CATSDSGSRAGELFF
- | TRBJ2-5 | - | TRBV11-1 | TGTGCCAGCAGCTTGGCGTGGGGCGCCGAGACCCAGTACTTC | CASSLAWGAETQYF
- | TRBJ1-1 | TRBD1 | TRBV29-1 | TGCAGCGTTGTCCGTCCGGTGACAGGGGCAGGAAAAGCTTTCTTT | CSVVRPVTGAGKAFF
- | TRBJ2-7 | - | TRBV3-1 | TGTGCCAGCAGCCAGCATCCAGGGGCAATCTCCTACGAGCAGTACTTC | CASSQHPGAISYEQYF
few | TRBJ2-3 | - | TRBV7-2 | TGTGCCAGCAGCTTAGCAGTCACAGATACGCAGTATTTT | CASSLAVTDTQYF
- | TRBJ2-7 | TRBD2 | TRBV3-1 | TGTGCCAGCAGGAGGAGCGGGGGCCACTACGAGCAGTACTTC | CASRRSGGHYEQYF
once | TRBJ2-7 | TRBD1 | TRBV14 | TGTGCCAGCAGCCAAGTCGGGACAGGGTTCTACGAGCAGTACTTC | CASSQVGTGFYEQYF
- | TRBJ2-3 | TRBD2 | TRBV7-2 | TGTGCCAGCAGGACAAGACTAGCGGGCCCTAGCACAGATACGCAGTATTTT | CASRTRLAGPSTDTQYF
once | TRBJ2-5 | - | TRBV6-5 | TGTGCCAGCAGTTACTTACTCCAAGAGACCCAGTACTTC | CASSYLLQETQYF
- | TRBJ2-7 | TRBD2 | TRBV29-1 | TGCAGCGTTGAAGAACCTAGCGGGGGGAGTGTCTACGAGCAGTACTTC | CSVEEPSGGSVYEQYF
- | TRBJ2-2 | - | TRBV21-1 | TGTGCCAGCAGCAAAGTAGGCGGACTAGCGGGAGGAGGACGAACCGGGGAGCTGTTTTTT | CASSKVGGLAGGGRTGELFF
- | TRBJ2-1 | TRBD1 | TRBV6-1 | TGTGCCAGCAGGGAACGGCCCCAGGGGGCCCGCTACAATGAGCAGTTCTTC | CASRERPQGARYNEQFF
- | TRBJ2-1 | TRBD2 | TRBV9 | TGTGCCAGCAGTATCGTCGCTCCTAGCGGGAGAAATGAGCAGTTCTTC | CASSIVAPSGRNEQFF
- | TRBJ2-3 | - | TRBV3-1 | TGTGCCAGCAGCCAAGATCTGGGGGAAAGCACAGATACGCAGTATTTT | CASSQDLGESTDTQYF
- | TRBJ2-3 | - | TRBV5-4 | TGTGCCAGCAGCCCCCCGCCTGGCCGTCATCCAGATACGCAGTATTTT | CASSPPPGRHPDTQYF
- | TRBJ2-3 | - | TRBV2 | TGTGCCAGCAGTGGGGCCTATGGGAGCCTAAGCACAGATACGCAGTATTTT | CASSGAYGSLSTDTQYF
- | TRBJ2-7 | - | TRBV4-2 | TGTGCCAGCAGCCCTCAAATTATCCGGGACGTAATCTACGAGCAGTACTTC | CASSPQIIRDVIYEQYF
- | TRBJ2-5 | - | TRBV11-1 | TGTGCCACTGCATTACAGACTAATCTCCAAGAGACCCAGTACTTC | CATALQTNLQETQYF
- | TRBJ2-5 | - | TRBV14 | TGTGCCAGCAGCCAAGGATGGAACCCGGGAGAGACCCAGTACTTC | CASSQGWNPGETQYF
- | TRBJ2-2 | - | TRBV5-1 | TGCGCCAGCAGCCCCCAGTCGAGCCGCACCGGGGAGCTGTTTTTT | CASSPQSSRTGELFF
- | TRBJ1-1 | TRBD1 | TRBV27 | TGTGCCAGCAGTCCCCGGTGGGGACAGGCGAACACTGAAGCTTTCTTT | CASSPRWGQANTEAFF
- | TRBJ2-3 | TRBD1 | TRBV12-3/TRBV12-4 | TGTGCCAGCAGGCGATGGACAGGGTTGGCGGGGACCTTAGATACGCAGTATTTT | CASRRWTGLAGTLDTQYF
- | TRBJ2-1 | TRBD1 | TRBV5-1 | TGCGCCAGCAGGGGGACAGGGGTGGGCTACAATGAGCAGTTCTTC | CASRGTGVGYNEQFF
few | TRBJ2-7 | TRBD2 | TRBV3-1 | TGTGCCAGCAGCCTACACTGGACTAGCGCGTCCTACGAGCAGTACTTC | CASSLHWTSASYEQYF
- | TRBJ1-6 | - | TRBV20-1 | TGCAGTGCTAGAGGAGCGAGCTCCTATAATTCACCCCTCCACTTT | CSARGASSYNSPLHF
- | TRBJ2-5 | TRBD1 | TRBV3-1 | TGTGCCAGCAGGGCCGGGACAGGCTGGGGACAAGAGACCCAGTACTTC | CASRAGTGWGQETQYF
- | TRBJ2-6 | - | TRBV12-3/TRBV12-4 | TGTGCCACCCGGAACTCTGGGGCCAACGTCCTGACTTTC | CATRNSGANVLTF
- | TRBJ1-5 | - | TRBV27 | TGTGCCAGCAGCCCCGGGGCGGGAAGCCCCAATAGCAATCAGCCCCAGCATTTT | CASSPGAGSPNSNQPQHF
- | TRBJ1-2 | - | TRBV24-1 | TGTGCCACCAGTGATCGACAGATTAACTATGGCTACACCTTC | CATSDRQINYGYTF
- | TRBJ1-5 | TRBD1 | TRBV6-2/TRBV6-3 | TGTGCCAGCAGTTACGTCAGGGGGCGAAGCGGTCGTTCGCAGCCCCAGCATTTT | CASSYVRGRSGRSQPQHF